This entry is about one T cell receptor beta chain. The target antigen is unknown. Germline CDR1 reads KGHSH; CDR2 reads LQKENI. The V end lost 6 bases, the J end lost 3 bases, and 14 bases lay between the germline ends. The CDR3 covers 14 residues. Healthy donors had no documented immune events, such as infections, while sampled. Libraries were prepared by immunoSEQ multiplex PCR; TCRdb keeps only in-frame clonotypes and omits some of them. The table records 90,000 to 95,000 clones, around 90% of them present only once. This sample stems from a study of identifying expanded T cells in peripheral blood. The study, taken as a whole, reports: Technical replicates showed about 1.2 changed clones; two weeks roughly 16; four weeks 19. Variance in clone template counts between approximately 2-week samples significantly increased with total template count across all healthy donors.

The receptor's source is a person between 18 and 75 years old in good health. This chain joins TRBV18 and TRBJ1-2; D perhaps matches TRBD1 (5 bases). The material sequenced was blood. CDR3 residues: CASSPLGGDYGYTF. The CDR3, as DNA: TGTGCCAGCTCCCCGCTGGGGGGGGACTATGGCTACACCTTC.